This T cell receptor (beta chain) emerged from a study of blood T cell repertoires in COVID-19. Study-wide background: PBMCs, B-cell-depleted T cells, or T cells were the source of the cDNA or gDNA that made up the material.

Original data processing: Quantification of nucleated cells was approximated via reference gene primer amplification. Method: immunoSEQ multiplex PCR; TCRdb's copy keeps in-frame clones and lacks some. From that table come the V and J calls and clone size; the DNA was used to work out D and trimming. This table has over 100,000 clones, 75% to 90% appearing once. The TCR sequence derives from a woman between 50 and 59 years old with acute or convalescent COVID-19. Sequences were obtained from peripheral blood.

The CDR3 protein is CASSRTGNNSPLHF. The CDR3 bases are TGTGCCAGCAGCCGGACAGGCAATAATTCACCCCTCCACTTT. The chain combines TRBV3-1 (or the pseudogene TRBV3-2) with TRBJ1-6; 7 positions agree with TRBD1. Trimming at V came to 4 bases and at J to 5 bases, leaving 2 bases not matched to a gene. This CDR3 has 14 amino acids. Germline V gives CDR1 LGHDT, CDR2 YNNKEL (reference sequence).